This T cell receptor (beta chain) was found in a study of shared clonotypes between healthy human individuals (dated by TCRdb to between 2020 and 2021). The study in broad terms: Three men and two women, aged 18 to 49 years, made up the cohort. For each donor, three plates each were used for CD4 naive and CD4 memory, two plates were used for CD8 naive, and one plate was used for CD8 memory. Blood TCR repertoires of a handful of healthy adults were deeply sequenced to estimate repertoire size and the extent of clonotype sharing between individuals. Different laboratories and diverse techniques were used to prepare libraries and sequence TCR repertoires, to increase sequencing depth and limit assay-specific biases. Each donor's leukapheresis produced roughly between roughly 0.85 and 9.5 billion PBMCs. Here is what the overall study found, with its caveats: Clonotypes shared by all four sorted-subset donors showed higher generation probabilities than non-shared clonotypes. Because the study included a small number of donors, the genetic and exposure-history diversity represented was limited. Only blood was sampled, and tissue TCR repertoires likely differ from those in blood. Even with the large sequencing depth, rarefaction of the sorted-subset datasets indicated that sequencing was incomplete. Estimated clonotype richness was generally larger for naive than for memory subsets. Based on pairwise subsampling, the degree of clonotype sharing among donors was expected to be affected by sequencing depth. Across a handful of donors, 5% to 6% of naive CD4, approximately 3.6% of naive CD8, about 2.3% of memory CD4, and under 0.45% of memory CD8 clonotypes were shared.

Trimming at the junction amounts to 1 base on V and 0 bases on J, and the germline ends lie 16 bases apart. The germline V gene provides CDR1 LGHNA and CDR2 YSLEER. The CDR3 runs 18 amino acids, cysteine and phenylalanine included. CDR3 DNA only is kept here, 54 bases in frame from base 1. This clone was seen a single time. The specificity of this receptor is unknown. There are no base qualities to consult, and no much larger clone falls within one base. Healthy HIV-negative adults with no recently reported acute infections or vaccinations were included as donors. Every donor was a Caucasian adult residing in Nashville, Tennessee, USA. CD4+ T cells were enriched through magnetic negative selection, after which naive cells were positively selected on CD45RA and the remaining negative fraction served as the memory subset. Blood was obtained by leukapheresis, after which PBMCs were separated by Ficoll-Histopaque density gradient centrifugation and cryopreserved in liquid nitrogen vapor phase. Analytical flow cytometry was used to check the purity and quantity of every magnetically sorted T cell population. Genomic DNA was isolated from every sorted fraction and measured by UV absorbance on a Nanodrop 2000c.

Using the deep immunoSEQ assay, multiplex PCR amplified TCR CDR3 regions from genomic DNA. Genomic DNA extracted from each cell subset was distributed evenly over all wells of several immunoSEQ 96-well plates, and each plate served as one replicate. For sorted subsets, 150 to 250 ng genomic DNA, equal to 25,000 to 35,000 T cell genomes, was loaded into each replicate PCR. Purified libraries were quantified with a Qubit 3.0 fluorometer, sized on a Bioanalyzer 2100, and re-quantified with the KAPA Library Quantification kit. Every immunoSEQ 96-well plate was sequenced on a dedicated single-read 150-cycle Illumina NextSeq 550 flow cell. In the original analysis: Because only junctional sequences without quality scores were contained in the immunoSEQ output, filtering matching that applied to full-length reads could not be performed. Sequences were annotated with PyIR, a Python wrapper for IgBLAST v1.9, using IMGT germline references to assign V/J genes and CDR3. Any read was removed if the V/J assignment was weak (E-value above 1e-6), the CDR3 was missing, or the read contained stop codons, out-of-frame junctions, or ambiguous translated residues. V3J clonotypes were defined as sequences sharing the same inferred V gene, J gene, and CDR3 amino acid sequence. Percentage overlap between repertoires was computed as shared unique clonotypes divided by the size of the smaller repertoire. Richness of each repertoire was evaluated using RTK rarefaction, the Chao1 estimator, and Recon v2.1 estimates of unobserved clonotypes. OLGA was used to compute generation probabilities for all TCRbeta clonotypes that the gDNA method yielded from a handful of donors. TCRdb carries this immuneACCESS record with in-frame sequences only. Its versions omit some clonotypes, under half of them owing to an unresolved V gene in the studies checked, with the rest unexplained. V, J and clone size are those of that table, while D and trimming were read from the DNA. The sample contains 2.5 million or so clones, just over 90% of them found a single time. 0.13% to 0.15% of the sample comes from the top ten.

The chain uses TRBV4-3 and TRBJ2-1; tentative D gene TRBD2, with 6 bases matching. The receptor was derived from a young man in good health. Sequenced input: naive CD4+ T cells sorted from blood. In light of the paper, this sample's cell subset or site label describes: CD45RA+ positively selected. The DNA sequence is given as TGCGCCAGCAGCCAAGTGGTAGCTAGCGATAGCTCCTACAATGAGCAGTTCTTC. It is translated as CASSQVVASDSSYNEQFF.